This record covers a single T cell receptor (beta chain). Its antigen is not identified. V shed 1 base and J shed 3 bases, with 16 bases lying between them. From germline, CDR1 is SGDLS and CDR2 YYNGEE. The CDR3 contains 16 residues. This sample is drawn from a study of beta chain features in type 1 diabetes. Whole-study findings and limits: Moderately but significantly shorter TCRB CDR3s were found in Type 1 diabetes patients in all four CD4+ subsets. TCRB repertoires of naive, central memory and Treg cells appeared more similar among patients than among healthy donors.

As every portion of the isolated RNA was reverse transcribed, the sequencing read expressed TCRB transcripts. Assay: immunoSEQ multiplex PCR; the TCRdb copy retains only in-frame clones and omits some. The data contain about 650,000 clones, under 15% of them singletons. One heparinised blood draw averaging roughly 100 mL was given by each donor. Sorting gave populations that all exceeded 95% purity. The rearrangement links TRBV9 to TRBJ1-2, with D perhaps matching TRBD1 (5 bases). Material: naive CD4+ T cells from blood. The source is a man aged 25 to 40 with type 1 diabetes. The CDR3 sequence: CASSVQAGGSYYGYTF. CDR3 sequence (DNA): TGTGCCAGCAGCGTACAAGCGGGGGGAAGTTACTATGGCTACACCTTC. Full variable domain (missing parts from reference TRBV9 and TRBJ1-2): DSGVTQTPKHLITATGQRVTLRCSPRSGDLSVYWYQQSLDQGLQFLIQYYNGEERAKGNILERFSAQQFPDLHSELNLSSLELGDSALYFCASSVQAGGSYYGYTFGSGTRLTVV.